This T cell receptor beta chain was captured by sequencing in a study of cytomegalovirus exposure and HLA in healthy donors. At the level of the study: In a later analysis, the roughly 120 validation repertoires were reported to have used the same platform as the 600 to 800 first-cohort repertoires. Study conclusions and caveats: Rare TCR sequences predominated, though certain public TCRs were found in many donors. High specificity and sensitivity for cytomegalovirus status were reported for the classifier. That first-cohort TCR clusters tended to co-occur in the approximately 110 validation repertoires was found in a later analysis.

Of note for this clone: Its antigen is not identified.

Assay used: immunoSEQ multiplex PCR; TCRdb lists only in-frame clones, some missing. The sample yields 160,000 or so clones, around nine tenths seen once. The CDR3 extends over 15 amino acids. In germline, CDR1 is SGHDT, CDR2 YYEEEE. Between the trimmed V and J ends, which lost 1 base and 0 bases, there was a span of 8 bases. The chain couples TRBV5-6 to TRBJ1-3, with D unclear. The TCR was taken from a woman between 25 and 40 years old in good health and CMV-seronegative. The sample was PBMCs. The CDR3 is CASSLYSFSGNTIYF. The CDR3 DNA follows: TGTGCCAGCAGCTTGTACAGCTTCTCTGGAAACACCATATATTTT.